This is a list of T cell receptor beta chains from one sample in a study of T cell responses to AZD1222 COVID-19 vaccine. The assay was immunoSEQ multiplex PCR, and TCRdb's table has in-frame clones only and misses some. The sample gives 100,000 to 150,000 clones, roughly 88% of which show up once; around 27% is in the top ten. The material sequenced was peripheral blood, taken 28 days after the second AZD1222 dose. These receptors were taken from an adult who received the AZD1222 COVID-19 vaccine. CDR3s include the opening cysteine and the closing phenylalanine or tryptophan. A D gene is named only where the DNA matches it firmly. For some rows the clone size is stated as once, few or many, or as a class when expanded; others skip it.

v_call	clone_size	cdr3_length	d_call	j_call	cdr3_nt	cdr3_aa
TRBV7-3	once	13	-	TRBJ1-1	TGTGCCAGCAGCTTAGGGGGGAGCACTGAAGCTTTCTTT	CASSLGGSTEAFF
TRBV28	-	14	-	TRBJ1-1	TGTGCCAGCAGTTTCGGGGTCCTGGACACTGAAGCTTTCTTT	CASSFGVLDTEAFF
TRBV14	-	13	-	TRBJ1-6	TGTGCCAGCAGCCAAGTGAACGGATCACCCCTCCACTTT	CASSQVNGSPLHF
TRBV18	-	13	-	TRBJ2-7	TGTGCCAGCTCAGTCGGCCGAGCGGTCGAGCAGTACTTC	CASSVGRAVEQYF
TRBV29-1	-	14	-	TRBJ1-4	TGCAGCGTGATCCGTGGGTCAACTAATGAAAAACTGTTTTTT	CSVIRGSTNEKLFF
TRBV28	few	15	-	TRBJ2-3	TGTGCCAGCTCAACCAGGGGGGGAGGTACAGATACGCAGTATTTT	CASSTRGGGTDTQYF
TRBV5-1	-	16	TRBD1	TRBJ1-4	TGCGCCAGCAGCTTTCGCCAGGGGGAGGGGAATGAAAAACTGTTTTTT	CASSFRQGEGNEKLFF
TRBV28	-	14	-	TRBJ1-6	TGTGCCAGCAAGGAGACTTACTATAATTCACCCCTCCACTTT	CASKETYYNSPLHF
TRBV28	few	15	-	TRBJ2-7	TGTGCCAGCAGTGGCAGGGAAAAGGGCTCCTACGAGCAGTACTTC	CASSGREKGSYEQYF
TRBV29-1	-	15	TRBD2	TRBJ2-1	TGCAGCGTTCGAGGCAGGGAGGGGACCTACAATGAGCAGTTCTTC	CSVRGREGTYNEQFF
TRBV5-1	-	12	-	TRBJ2-1	TGCGCCAGCAGCTTGGCCGGAAATGAGCAGTTCTTC	CASSLAGNEQFF
TRBV7-9	few	15	-	TRBJ1-2	TGTGCCAGCAGCTTTGGGTGGGGGCGACAAACTGACTACACCTTC	CASSFGWGRQTDYTF
TRBV2	-	13	-	TRBJ1-3	TGTGCCAGCACGAGGGAGTCTGGAAACACCATATATTTT	CASTRESGNTIYF
TRBV5-6	-	14	TRBD2	TRBJ2-5	TGTGCCAGCAGCTTGGTTGGCAGGGAGGGGACCCAGTACTTC	CASSLVGREGTQYF
TRBV4-1	-	15	-	TRBJ1-4	TGCGCCAGCAGCCAAGCGGATACCCGGGACCCTGAGCCGTTTTTT	CASSQADTRDPEPFF
TRBV11-3	-	18	TRBD1	TRBJ2-2	TGTGCCAGCAGCTCTGGGGCCACCGGGACAGCGAACACCGGGGAGCTGTTTTTT	CASSSGATGTANTGELFF
TRBV4-1	-	15	-	TRBJ1-6	TGCGCCAGCAGCCAAGCGGGTTCCTATAATTCACCCCTCCACTTT	CASSQAGSYNSPLHF
TRBV6-5	-	13	-	TRBJ1-2	TGTGCCAGCAGTTACTACCCAAACTATGGCTACACCTTC	CASSYYPNYGYTF
TRBV3-1/TRBV3-2	-	14	-	TRBJ1-1	TGTGCCAGCAGCCAAGGCACTGGGGACACTGAAGCTTTCTTT	CASSQGTGDTEAFF
TRBV5-1	-	15	-	TRBJ1-6	TGCGCCAGCAGCTTGGGACAGGTATATAATTCACCCCTCCACTTT	CASSLGQVYNSPLHF
TRBV7-2	few	13	-	TRBJ1-5	TGTGCCAGCAGCTTGAGAGGGACTCAGCCCCAGCATTTT	CASSLRGTQPQHF
TRBV7-2	-	16	TRBD1	TRBJ1-4	TGTGCCAGCAGCCCGGGGGACAGGGGGCGGGGTGAAAAACTGTTTTTT	CASSPGDRGRGEKLFF
TRBV27	-	17	-	TRBJ2-2	TGTGCCAGCAGTTTCGTTGGAGCGACAGCGAACACCGGGGAGCTGTTTTTT	CASSFVGATANTGELFF
TRBV7-9	-	15	-	TRBJ2-7	TGTGCCAGCAGCTTAGGGGACCTCATCTCCTACGAGCAGTACTTC	CASSLGDLISYEQYF
TRBV5-1	-	13	-	TRBJ2-5	TGCGCCAGCAGCTCGAGCCCAAAAGAGACCCAGTACTTC	CASSSSPKETQYF
TRBV18	few	19	TRBD1	TRBJ1-5	TGTGCCAGCTCAACCTCCCCGAGGACAGGGGCCTATAGCAATCAGCCCCAGCATTTT	CASSTSPRTGAYSNQPQHF
TRBV5-1	-	14	-	TRBJ2-5	TGCGCCAGCAGCCCGACAGGTTCTAAAGAGACCCAGTACTTC	CASSPTGSKETQYF
TRBV4-3	-	16	TRBD1	TRBJ1-3	TGCGCCAGCAGCCCGGACAGGGGTCAACCCCTAGACACCATATATTTT	CASSPDRGQPLDTIYF
TRBV5-6	-	13	-	TRBJ2-5	TGTGCCAGCAGCTTATGGATACAAGAGACCCAGTACTTC	CASSLWIQETQYF
TRBV18	-	15	TRBD2	TRBJ2-7	TGTGCCAGCTCACCTAATAGCGGGGGACTCTTCGAGCAGTACTTC	CASSPNSGGLFEQYF
TRBV6-2/TRBV6-3	-	17	TRBD1	TRBJ2-1	TGTGCCAGCAGTCCCGCTTTGGGACAGGGAACCTACAATGAGCAGTTCTTC	CASSPALGQGTYNEQFF
TRBV7-9	-	13	-	TRBJ1-5	TGTGCCAGCAGCTTAGGAATTATGCGGCCCCAGCATTTT	CASSLGIMRPQHF
TRBV7-2	-	19	TRBD1	TRBJ1-6	TGTGCCAGCAGCTTAGCGAGAGGGGGCGAATACTCCTATAATTCACCCCTCCACTTT	CASSLARGGEYSYNSPLHF
TRBV24-1	-	19	TRBD2	TRBJ2-3	TGTGCCACCGGGGGTACCGGGACTAGAAGGTCGGGAGAGACAGATACGCAGTATTTT	CATGGTGTRRSGETDTQYF
TRBV11-2	-	15	TRBD1	TRBJ2-3	TGTGCCAGCAGCTTAGGGGACAGGGACTTTGGTACGCAGTATTTT	CASSLGDRDFGTQYF
TRBV7-8	-	17	TRBD1	TRBJ2-7	TGTGCCAGCAGCTTATTTAGCCCCGGGACAGGGGCAAGCGAGCAGTACTTC	CASSLFSPGTGASEQYF
TRBV28	-	13	-	TRBJ2-7	TGTGCCAGCACCTCAACTGGGCCCTACGAGCAGTACTTC	CASTSTGPYEQYF
TRBV25-1	-	15	TRBD1	TRBJ1-6	TGTGCCAGCAGTGACCATCGACAGGGAAGTTCACCCCTCCACTTT	CASSDHRQGSSPLHF
TRBV12-3/TRBV12-4	-	13	TRBD1	TRBJ1-2	TGTGCCAGCAGTTTACAGGGGGCAGGTGGCTACACCTTC	CASSLQGAGGYTF
TRBV6-5	-	13	-	TRBJ2-2	TGTGCCAGCGTCGGGGGGCGCACCGGGGAGCTGTTTTTT	CASVGGRTGELFF
TRBV4-1	-	16	-	TRBJ1-2	TGCGCCAGCAGCCCGAGCCGGGGGGCAGGCCATATAGGCTACACCTTC	CASSPSRGAGHIGYTF
TRBV28	once	13	-	TRBJ2-7	TGTGCCAGCTCAGGAGGGAGTTTACGCGAGCAGTACTTC	CASSGGSLREQYF
TRBV3-1/TRBV3-2	-	15	-	TRBJ1-1	TGTGCCAGCGGACGCGGACGGCCCATGAACACTGAAGCTTTCTTT	CASGRGRPMNTEAFF
TRBV7-2	-	15	-	TRBJ1-4	TGTGCCAGCAGCTTCTACACAGGGTCTGGTGAAAAACTGTTTTTT	CASSFYTGSGEKLFF
TRBV21-1	-	12	-	TRBJ1-6	TGTGCCAGCCTCAGGGATAATTCACCCCTCCACTTT	CASLRDNSPLHF
TRBV5-6	-	15	-	TRBJ1-5	TGTGCCAGCAGCTTGGGGGTGTCCCCCAGACAGCCCCAGCATTTT	CASSLGVSPRQPQHF
TRBV27	-	13	-	TRBJ2-3	TGTGCCAGCAGTTTACGTGGCCTTGATACGCAGTATTTT	CASSLRGLDTQYF
TRBV11-2	-	13	-	TRBJ2-7	TGTGCCAGCAGCTTAGCGAATAGGACCGAGCAGTACTTC	CASSLANRTEQYF
TRBV10-1	once	15	TRBD1	TRBJ1-2	TGCGCCAGCAGTGTCGTTGGACAGGGGATCTATGGCTACACCTTC	CASSVVGQGIYGYTF
TRBV6-1	-	12	-	TRBJ1-2	TGTGCCAGCAGTGAGAAAAACTATGGCTACACCTTC	CASSEKNYGYTF
TRBV5-1	-	14	-	TRBJ1-2	TGCGCCAGCAGCTTGGAAGGAGGCCCGCGTGGCTACACCTTC	CASSLEGGPRGYTF
TRBV28	-	15	TRBD1	TRBJ1-6	TGTGCCAGCAGTTTAGAGGGGGCTTATAATTCACCCCTCCACTTT	CASSLEGAYNSPLHF
TRBV19	-	20	TRBD1	TRBJ1-3	TGTGCCAGTAGTCCAACTCTCGGGACAGGGGGGATTCACTCTGGAAACACCATATATTTT	CASSPTLGTGGIHSGNTIYF